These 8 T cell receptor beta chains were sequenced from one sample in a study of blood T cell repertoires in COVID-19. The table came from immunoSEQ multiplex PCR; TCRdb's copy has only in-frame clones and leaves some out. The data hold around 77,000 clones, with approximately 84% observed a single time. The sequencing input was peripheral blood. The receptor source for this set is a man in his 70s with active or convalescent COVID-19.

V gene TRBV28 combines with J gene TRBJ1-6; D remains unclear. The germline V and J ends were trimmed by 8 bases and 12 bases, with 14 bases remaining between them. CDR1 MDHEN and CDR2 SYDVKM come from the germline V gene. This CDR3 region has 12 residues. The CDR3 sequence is CASGQNLEPLHF. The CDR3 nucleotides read TGTGCCAGCGGCCAGAATCTAGAACCCCTCCACTTT.

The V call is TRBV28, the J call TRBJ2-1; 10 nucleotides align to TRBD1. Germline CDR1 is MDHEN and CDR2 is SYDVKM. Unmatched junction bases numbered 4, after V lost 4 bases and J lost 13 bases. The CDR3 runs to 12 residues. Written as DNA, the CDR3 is TGTGCCAGCAGTTCCCGGGACAGGGGTCAGTTCTTC. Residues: CASSSRDRGQFF.

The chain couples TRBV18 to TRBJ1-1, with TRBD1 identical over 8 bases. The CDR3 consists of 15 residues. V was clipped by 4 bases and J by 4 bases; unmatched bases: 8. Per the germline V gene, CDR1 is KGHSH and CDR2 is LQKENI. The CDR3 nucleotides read TGTGCCAGCTCACTACAGACAGGGGATTTCACTGAAGCTTTCTTT. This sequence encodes CASSLQTGDFTEAFF.

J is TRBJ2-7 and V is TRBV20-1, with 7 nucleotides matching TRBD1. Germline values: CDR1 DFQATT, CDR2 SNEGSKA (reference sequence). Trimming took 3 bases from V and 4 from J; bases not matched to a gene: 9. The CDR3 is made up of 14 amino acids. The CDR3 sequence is CSASETGRRYEQYF. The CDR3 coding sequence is TGCAGTGCTAGTGAGACAGGGCGAAGATACGAGCAGTACTTC.

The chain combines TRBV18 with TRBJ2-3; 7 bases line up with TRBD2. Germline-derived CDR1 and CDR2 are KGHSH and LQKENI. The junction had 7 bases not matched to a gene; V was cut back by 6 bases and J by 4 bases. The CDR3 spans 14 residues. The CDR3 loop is CASSPGLVSDTQYF. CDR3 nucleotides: TGTGCCAGCTCCCCCGGACTAGTCTCAGATACGCAGTATTTT.

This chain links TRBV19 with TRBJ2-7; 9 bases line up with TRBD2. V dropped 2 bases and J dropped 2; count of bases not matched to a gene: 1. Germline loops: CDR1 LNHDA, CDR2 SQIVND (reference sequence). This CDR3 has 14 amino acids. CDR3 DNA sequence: TGTGCCAGTAGTATACTAGCGGGAACCTACGAGCAGTACTTC. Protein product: CASSILAGTYEQYF.

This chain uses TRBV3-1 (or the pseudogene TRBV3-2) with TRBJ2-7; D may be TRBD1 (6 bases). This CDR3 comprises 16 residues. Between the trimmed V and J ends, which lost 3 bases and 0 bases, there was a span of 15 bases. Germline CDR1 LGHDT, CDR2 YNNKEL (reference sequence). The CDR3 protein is CASSHAGEISSYEQYF. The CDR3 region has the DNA TGTGCCAGCAGCCACGCAGGGGAAATAAGCTCCTACGAGCAGTACTTC.

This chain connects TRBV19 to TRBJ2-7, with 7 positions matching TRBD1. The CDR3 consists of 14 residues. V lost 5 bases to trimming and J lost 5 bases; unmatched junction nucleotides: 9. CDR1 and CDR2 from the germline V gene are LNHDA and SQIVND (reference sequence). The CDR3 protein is CASSPRTGKDEQYF. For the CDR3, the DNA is TGTGCCAGTAGTCCTCGGACAGGTAAGGACGAGCAGTACTTC.